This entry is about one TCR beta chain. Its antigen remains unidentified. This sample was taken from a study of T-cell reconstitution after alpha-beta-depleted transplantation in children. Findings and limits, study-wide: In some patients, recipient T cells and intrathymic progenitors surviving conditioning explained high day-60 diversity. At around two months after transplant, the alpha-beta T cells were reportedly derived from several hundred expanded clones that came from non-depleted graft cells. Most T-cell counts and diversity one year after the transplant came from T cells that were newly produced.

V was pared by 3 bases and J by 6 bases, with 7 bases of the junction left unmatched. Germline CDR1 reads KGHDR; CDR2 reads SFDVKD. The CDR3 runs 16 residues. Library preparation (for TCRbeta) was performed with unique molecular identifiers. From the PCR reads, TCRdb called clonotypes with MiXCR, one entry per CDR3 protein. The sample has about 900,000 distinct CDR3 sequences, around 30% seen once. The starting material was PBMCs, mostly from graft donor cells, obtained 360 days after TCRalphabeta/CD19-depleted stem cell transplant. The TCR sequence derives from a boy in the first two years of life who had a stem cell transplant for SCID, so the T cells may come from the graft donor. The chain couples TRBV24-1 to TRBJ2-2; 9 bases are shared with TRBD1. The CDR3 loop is CATSDPGTGRAGELFF. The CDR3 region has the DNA TGTGCCACCAGTGATCCCGGGACAGGGCGGGCCGGGGAGCTGTTTTTT.